This entry lists 19 T cell receptor beta chains sequenced from one sample in a study of regulatory T cells in long-lasting Graves disease. Arm-PCR of CDR3 regions and iRepertoire HTBI primers were used to build TCR beta libraries. TCRdb used MiXCR to reprocess the multiplex PCR reads, holding one entry per CDR3 protein. The sample lists hundreds of thousands of distinct CDR3 sequences; 25% to 30% were seen once. The time point was: persistent/refractory GD, antithyroid drugs over 5 years with positive TRAb. RNA from PBMCs was the source of the TCR library. Here the sequenced sample was peripheral blood mononuclear cells (PBMCs), taken when the disease was refractory, from a patient treated with antithyroid drugs. All receptors derive from a female donor with Graves disease.

This clonotype showed up many times. The genes are TRBV7-9 and TRBJ2-2; unclear D gene. The CDR3 contains 14 residues. The germline V gene encodes CDR1 SEHNR and CDR2 FQNEAQ (reference sequence). V lost 0 bases to trimming and J lost 1 base, with 3 bases between them. The CDR3 loop is CASSLARNTGELFF. The DNA of the CDR3 is TGTGCCAGCAGCTTAGCCAGGAACACCGGGGAGCTGTTTTTT.

The V gene is TRBV30, the J gene TRBJ1-2; D is unresolved. The germline CDR1 and CDR2 sequences are GTSNPN and SVGIG (reference sequence). V gave up 0 bases and J gave up 8 bases, with 7 bases separating them. This CDR3 contains 11 residues. CDR3 bases: TGTGCCTGGAGTGTCGCCGAGGGCTACACCTTC. Its protein is CAWSVAEGYTF.

The chain employs TRBV12-3 or TRBV12-4 and TRBJ2-3, with D possibly matching TRBD1 (5 bases). This CDR3 region has 15 residues. The V end was cut by 6 bases, the J end by 0 bases, with 13 bases between. The CDR3 DNA follows: TGTGCCAGCAGAGTTCGGACATTTAGCACAGATACGCAGTATTTT. Encoded protein: CASRVRTFSTDTQYF.

This clonotype has just a few counts. The rearrangement links TRBV28 to TRBJ2-3, with TRBD2 identical over 10 bases. This CDR3 has 19 residues. Germline V CDR1 and CDR2: MDHEN, SYDVKM. The V gene end was trimmed by 6 bases and the J gene end by 2 bases; junction bases not matched to a gene: 17. CDR3 residues: CASSPRAFRAGGVTDTQYF. Here the CDR3 DNA reads TGTGCCAGCAGCCCACGGGCTTTTAGAGCGGGAGGGGTCACAGATACGCAGTATTTT.

The chain has TRBV9 and TRBJ2-2; 8 nucleotides line up with TRBD1. J gave up 5 bases and V 0 bases, and 12 bases lay outside the gene matches. The CDR3 loop spans 18 amino acids. CDR1 SGDLS and CDR2 YYNGEE come from the germline V gene. The CDR3 nucleotides are TGTGCCAGCAGCGTAGGTTTTTTGACAGGGGCGGAGACCGGGGAGCTGTTTTTT. Translated: CASSVGFLTGAETGELFF.

This clonotype has more than one count but fewer than ten. The genes are TRBV7-3 and TRBJ2-7, with 15 positions matching TRBD2. The germline CDR1 and CDR2 sequences are SGHTA and FQGTGA. This CDR3 is 14 amino acids long. V lost 4 bases to trimming and J lost 6 bases; unmatched junction nucleotides: 1. The CDR3 is CASSSGLAGGEQYF. The CDR3 nucleotides are TGTGCCAGCAGCTCGGGACTAGCGGGAGGCGAGCAGTACTTC.

This chain's CDR3 is CASSQKPWRTNEKLFF. DNA for the CDR3: TGTGCCAGCAGCCAGAAACCTTGGCGCACTAATGAAAAACTGTTTTTT. V gene TRBV7-2 combines with J gene TRBJ1-4; D is unresolved. The V end was cut by 5 bases, the J end by 2 bases, with 15 bases between. CDR3 length: 16 amino acids. CDR1 SGHTA and CDR2 FQGNSA come from the germline V gene.

This clonotype was observed a handful of times. A read error is the likely source, as a far larger clone sits one nucleotide away. The chain has TRBV27 and TRBJ2-5; D is unresolved. TRBJ2-7 matches the DNA end more closely, so the J call is doubtful. Germline V gene lookup returns CDR1 MNHEY and CDR2 SMNVEV (reference sequence). The CDR3 covers 13 residues. The CDR3 DNA sequence: TGTGCCAGCCGTACGACAACCCAGTACGAGCAGTACTTC. It is translated as CASRTTTQYEQYF.

The sample holds many counts of this clonotype. The rearrangement uses TRBV27 and TRBJ1-2; D is ambiguous. The CDR3 loop spans 13 amino acids. The germline V and J ends were trimmed by 5 bases and 7 bases, with 14 bases remaining between them. In germline, CDR1 is MNHEY, CDR2 SMNVEV (reference sequence). The CDR3 DNA reads as TGTGCCAGCAGTCGACCCTCCGGGATTGGCTACACCTTC. This translates into CASSRPSGIGYTF.

In the case of this clonotype: Just one base apart from a much larger clone, this may be a read error. The chain recombines TRBV6-1 with TRBJ1-2; 7 nucleotides align to TRBD1. The CDR3 loop spans 16 amino acids. Germline V CDR1 and CDR2: MNHNS, SASEGT. After removal of 8 bases from V and 2 bases from J, the junction contained 14 bases not matched to a gene. CDR3 loop: CASGLLLPQGNYGYTF. The CDR3 coding sequence is TGTGCCAGCGGTCTCCTCTTACCACAGGGGAACTATGGCTACACCTTC.

The rearrangement joins TRBV12-3 or TRBV12-4 to TRBJ2-3; D unclear. This CDR3 contains 15 residues. Trimming stripped 6 bases from V and 4 bases from J, with 17 bases between. CDR3 DNA: TGTGCCAGCAGCCAAGTGACACAGAGACCAGATACGCAGTATTTT. Its protein is CASSQVTQRPDTQYF.

This clonotype has just a few counts. The DNA for the CDR3 is TGTGCCAGCAGTTTTGGCCTCCGGCCCACCTTC. Its translation: CASSFGLRPTF. This rearrangement joins TRBV12-3 or TRBV12-4 to TRBJ1-2; D remains unclear. With 3 bases removed from V and 13 bases from J, the gap between germline ends came to 12 bases. This CDR3 is 11 amino acids long.

The table lists this clonotype with a few counts. This could be a read error, since a much larger clone is one nucleotide away. The chain recombines TRBV28 with TRBJ1-1; D unclear. There are 15 residues in the CDR3. Germline assignment: CDR1 MDHEN and CDR2 SYDVKM. CDR3 DNA sequence: TGTGCCAGCAGTCTCCCCGGCCGCCTGAACGCTGAAGCTTTCTTT. Protein sequence: CASSLPGRLNAEAFF.

This clonotype was detected only once. One junction end does not reproduce the germline sequence, and a read error may be involved. The CDR3 is CSALRGTGELLF. In DNA, the CDR3 is TGCAGTGCCCTAAGGGGAACCGGGGAGCTGCTTTTT. The chain recombines TRBV20-1 with TRBJ2-2; either TRBD1 or TRBD2 may fit D (5 bases each). The CDR3 is 12 amino acids. Per germline, CDR1 DFQATT and CDR2 SNEGSKA (reference sequence).

The CDR3 protein is CASGGARGSNQPQHF. For the CDR3, the DNA is TGTGCTAGTGGGGGGGCCAGGGGTAGCAATCAGCCCCAGCATTTT. The chain uses TRBV12-5 and TRBJ1-5, with a possible D match to TRBD1 (6 bases). Germline V gives CDR1 LGHNT, CDR2 FRNRAP. V was cut by 6 bases and J by 0 bases, with 12 bases left in between. The CDR3 totals 15 residues.

This clonotype was seen ten or more times. The V and J genes are TRBV2 and TRBJ1-1; D is uncertain. In germline, CDR1 is SNHLY, CDR2 FYNNEI. CDR3 size: 16 residues. V dropped 4 bases and J dropped 0 bases, with 15 bases sitting between them. The chain's CDR3 is CASSGLDLLMNTEAFF. CDR3 DNA sequence: TGTGCCAGCAGTGGGCTAGACCTTTTGATGAACACTGAAGCTTTCTTT.

This clonotype occurred many times. The CDR3 DNA is TGTGCCAGCAGCTTAGATGAGAACACTGAAGCTTTCTTT. It specifies CASSLDENTEAFF. V is TRBV11-3 and J is TRBJ1-1; D unresolved. The CDR3 is 13 amino acids. The V gene lost 0 bases and the J gene lost 1 base, with 3 bases spanning the gap. CDR1 SGHNT and CDR2 YENEEA come from the germline V gene.

This clonotype was seen ten or more times. The chain couples TRBV11-2 to TRBJ2-6; the D is unclear. CDR3 size: 14 residues. V lost 1 base to trimming and J lost 2 bases, with 3 bases between them. Germline V gives CDR1 SGHAT, CDR2 FQNNGV. The DNA for the CDR3 is TGTGCCAGCAGCTTAGCCGCTGGGGCCAACGTCCTGACTTTC. Protein sequence: CASSLAAGANVLTF.

This clonotype was detected ten times or more. This sequence joins TRBV28 and TRBJ1-2; D remains unclear. CDR3 length: 14 residues. Deletions cut 6 bases from V and 4 bases from J, with 15 bases between. The germline V gene encodes CDR1 MDHEN and CDR2 SYDVKM. The CDR3 sequence is CASSNNPDFYGYTF. The DNA of the CDR3 is TGTGCCAGCAGCAACAACCCGGACTTCTATGGCTACACCTTC.